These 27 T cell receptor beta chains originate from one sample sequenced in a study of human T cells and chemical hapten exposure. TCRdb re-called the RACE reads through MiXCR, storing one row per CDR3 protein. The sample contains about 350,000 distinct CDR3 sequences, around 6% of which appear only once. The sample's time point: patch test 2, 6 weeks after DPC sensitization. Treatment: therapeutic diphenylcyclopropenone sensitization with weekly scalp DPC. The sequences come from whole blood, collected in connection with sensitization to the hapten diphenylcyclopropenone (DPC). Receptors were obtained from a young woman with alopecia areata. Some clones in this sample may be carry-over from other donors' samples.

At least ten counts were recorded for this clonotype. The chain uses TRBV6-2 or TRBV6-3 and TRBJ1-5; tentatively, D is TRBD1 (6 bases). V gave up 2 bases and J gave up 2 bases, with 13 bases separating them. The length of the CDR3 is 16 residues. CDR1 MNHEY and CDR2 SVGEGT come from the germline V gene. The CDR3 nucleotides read TGTGCCAGCAGTTACCGACAGGCCGCTCGCAATCAGCCCCAGCATTTT. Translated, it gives CASSYRQAARNQPQHF.

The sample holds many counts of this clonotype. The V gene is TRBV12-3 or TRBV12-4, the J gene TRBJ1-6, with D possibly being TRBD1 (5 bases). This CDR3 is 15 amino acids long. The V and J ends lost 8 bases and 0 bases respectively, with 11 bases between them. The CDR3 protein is CASRQLSSYNSPLHF. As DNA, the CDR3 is TGTGCCAGCCGACAGCTTAGCTCCTATAATTCACCCCTCCACTTT.

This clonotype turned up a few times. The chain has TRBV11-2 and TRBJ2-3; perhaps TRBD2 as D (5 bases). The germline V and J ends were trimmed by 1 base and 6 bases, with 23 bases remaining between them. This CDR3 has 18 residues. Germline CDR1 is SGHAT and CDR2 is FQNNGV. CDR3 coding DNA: TGTGCCAGCAGCTTAGGTCCCCCTGGACGAGTGGGAGCGGATACGCAGTATTTT. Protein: CASSLGPPGRVGADTQYF.

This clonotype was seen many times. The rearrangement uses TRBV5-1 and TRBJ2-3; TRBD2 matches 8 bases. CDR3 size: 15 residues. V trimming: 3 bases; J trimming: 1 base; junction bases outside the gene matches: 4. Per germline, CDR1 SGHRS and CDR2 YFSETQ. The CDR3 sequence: CASSSTLAGTDTQYF. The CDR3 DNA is TGCGCCAGCAGCTCGACACTAGCGGGCACAGATACGCAGTATTTT.

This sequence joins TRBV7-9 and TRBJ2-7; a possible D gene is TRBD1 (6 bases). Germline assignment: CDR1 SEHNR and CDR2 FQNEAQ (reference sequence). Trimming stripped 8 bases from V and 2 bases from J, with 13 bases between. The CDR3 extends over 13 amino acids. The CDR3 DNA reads TGTGCCAGCGGGGCGGACAGAACCTACGAGCAGTACTTC. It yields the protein CASGADRTYEQYF. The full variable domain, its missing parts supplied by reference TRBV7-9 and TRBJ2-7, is DTGVSQNPRHKITKRGQNVTFRCDPISEHNRLYWYRQTLGQGPEFLTYFQNEAQLEKSRLLSDRFSAERPKGSFSTLEIQRTEQGDSAMYLCASGADRTYEQYFGPGTRLTVT.

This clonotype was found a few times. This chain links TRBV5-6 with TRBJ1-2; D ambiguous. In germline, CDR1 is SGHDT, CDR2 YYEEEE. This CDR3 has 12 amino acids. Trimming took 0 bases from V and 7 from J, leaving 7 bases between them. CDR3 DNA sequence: TGTGCCAGCAGCTTGGGCCAATCTGGCTACACCTTC. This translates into CASSLGQSGYTF.

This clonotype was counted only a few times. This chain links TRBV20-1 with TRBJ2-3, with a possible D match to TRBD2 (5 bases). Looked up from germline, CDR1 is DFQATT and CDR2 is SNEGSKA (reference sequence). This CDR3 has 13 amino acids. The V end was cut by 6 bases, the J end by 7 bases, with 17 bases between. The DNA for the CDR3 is TGCAGTGCCCCCCTCCCGCGGGTGTATACGCAGTATTTT. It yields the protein CSAPLPRVYTQYF.

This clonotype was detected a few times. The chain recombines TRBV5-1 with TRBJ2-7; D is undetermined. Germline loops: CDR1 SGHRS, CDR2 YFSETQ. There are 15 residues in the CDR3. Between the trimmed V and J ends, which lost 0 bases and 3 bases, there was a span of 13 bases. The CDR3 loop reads CASSLATPDLYEQYF. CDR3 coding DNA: TGCGCCAGCAGCTTGGCCACGCCGGACCTCTACGAGCAGTACTTC. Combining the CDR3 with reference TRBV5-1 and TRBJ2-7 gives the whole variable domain KAGVTQTPRYLIKTRGQQVTLSCSPISGHRSVSWYQQTPGQGLQFLFEYFSETQRNKGNFPGRFSGRQFSNSRSEMNVSTLELGDSALYLCASSLATPDLYEQYFGPGTRLTVT.

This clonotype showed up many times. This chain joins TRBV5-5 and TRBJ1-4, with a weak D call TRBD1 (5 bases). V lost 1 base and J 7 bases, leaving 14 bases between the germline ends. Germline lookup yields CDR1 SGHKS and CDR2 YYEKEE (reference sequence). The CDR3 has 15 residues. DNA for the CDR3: TGTGCCAGCAGCTTGTTACAGGATGGGGGTGAAAAACTGTTTTTT. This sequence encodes CASSLLQDGGEKLFF.

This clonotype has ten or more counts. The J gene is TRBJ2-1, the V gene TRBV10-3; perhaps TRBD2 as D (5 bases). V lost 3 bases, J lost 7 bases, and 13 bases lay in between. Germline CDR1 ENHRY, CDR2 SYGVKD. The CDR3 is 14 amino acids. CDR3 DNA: TGTGCCATCAGTGACCCCCTCACGGGGAATGAGCAGTTCTTC. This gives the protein CAISDPLTGNEQFF.

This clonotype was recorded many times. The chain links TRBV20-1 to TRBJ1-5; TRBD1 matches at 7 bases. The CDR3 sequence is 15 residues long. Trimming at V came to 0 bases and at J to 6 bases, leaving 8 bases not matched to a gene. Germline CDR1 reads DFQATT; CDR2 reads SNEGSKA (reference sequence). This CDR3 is CSARDRKGAIQPQHF. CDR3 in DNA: TGCAGTGCTAGAGATCGTAAGGGGGCGATTCAGCCCCAGCATTTT.

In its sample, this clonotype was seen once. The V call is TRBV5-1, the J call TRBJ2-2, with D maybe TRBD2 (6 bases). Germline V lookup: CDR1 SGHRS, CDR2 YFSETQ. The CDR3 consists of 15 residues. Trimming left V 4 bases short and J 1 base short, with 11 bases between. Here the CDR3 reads CASSPGTENTGELFF. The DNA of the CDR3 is TGCGCCAGCAGCCCCGGGACTGAGAACACCGGGGAGCTGTTTTTT.

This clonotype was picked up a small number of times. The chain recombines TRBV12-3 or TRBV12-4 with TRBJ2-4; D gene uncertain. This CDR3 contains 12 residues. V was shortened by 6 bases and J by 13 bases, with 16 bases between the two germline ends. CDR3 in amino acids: CASSPTPSIQYF. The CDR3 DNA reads TGTGCCAGCAGCCCCACGCCTTCGATACAGTACTTC.

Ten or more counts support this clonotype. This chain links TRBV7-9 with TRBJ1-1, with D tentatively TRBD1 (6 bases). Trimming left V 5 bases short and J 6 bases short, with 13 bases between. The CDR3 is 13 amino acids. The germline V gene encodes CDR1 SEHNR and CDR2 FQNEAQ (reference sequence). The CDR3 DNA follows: TGTGCCAGCAGCCCTACAGGGATTCCTGAAGCTTTCTTT. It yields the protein CASSPTGIPEAFF.

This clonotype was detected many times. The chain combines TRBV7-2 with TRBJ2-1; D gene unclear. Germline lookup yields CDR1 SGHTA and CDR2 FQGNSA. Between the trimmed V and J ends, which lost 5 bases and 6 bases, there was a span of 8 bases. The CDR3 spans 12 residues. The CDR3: CASSRRGNEQFF. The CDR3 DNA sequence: TGTGCCAGCAGCCGGCGCGGCAATGAGCAGTTCTTC.

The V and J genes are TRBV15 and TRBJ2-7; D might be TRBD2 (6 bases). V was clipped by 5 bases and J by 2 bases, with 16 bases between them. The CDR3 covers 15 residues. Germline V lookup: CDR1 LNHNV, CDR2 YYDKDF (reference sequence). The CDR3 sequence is CATSETPGVTYEQYF. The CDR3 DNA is TGTGCCACCAGCGAAACGCCGGGGGTAACCTACGAGCAGTACTTC.

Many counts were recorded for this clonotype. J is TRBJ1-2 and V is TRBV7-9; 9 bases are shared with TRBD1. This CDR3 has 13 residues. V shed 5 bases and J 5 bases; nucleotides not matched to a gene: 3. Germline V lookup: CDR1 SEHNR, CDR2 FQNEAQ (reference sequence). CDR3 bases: TGTGCCAGCAGCCGGACAGGGGAATATGGCTACACCTTC. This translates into CASSRTGEYGYTF.

CDR3 amino acids: CASSPTTAGGVTQYF. The DNA of the CDR3 is TGTGCCAGCAGTCCCACCACAGCGGGGGGGGTGACCCAGTACTTC. This rearrangement joins TRBV28 to TRBJ2-5; 10 nucleotides align to TRBD2. The germline V gene encodes CDR1 MDHEN and CDR2 SYDVKM. Losses at the gene ends were 5 bases for V and 7 bases for J; bases not matched to a gene: 10. The CDR3 loop spans 15 amino acids.

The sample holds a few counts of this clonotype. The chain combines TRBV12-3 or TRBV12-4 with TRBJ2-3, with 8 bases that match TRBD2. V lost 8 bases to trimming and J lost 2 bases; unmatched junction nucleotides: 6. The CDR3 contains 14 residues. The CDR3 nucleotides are TGTGCCAGCGGTCTTAGCGGGGTCACAGATACGCAGTATTTT. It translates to CASGLSGVTDTQYF.

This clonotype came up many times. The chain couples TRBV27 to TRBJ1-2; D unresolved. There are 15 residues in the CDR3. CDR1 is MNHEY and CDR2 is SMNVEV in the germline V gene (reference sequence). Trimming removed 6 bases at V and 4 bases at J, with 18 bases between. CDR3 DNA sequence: TGTGCCAGCAGAGGCCCGGGAAGAGGCCCCTATGGCTACACCTTC. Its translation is CASRGPGRGPYGYTF.

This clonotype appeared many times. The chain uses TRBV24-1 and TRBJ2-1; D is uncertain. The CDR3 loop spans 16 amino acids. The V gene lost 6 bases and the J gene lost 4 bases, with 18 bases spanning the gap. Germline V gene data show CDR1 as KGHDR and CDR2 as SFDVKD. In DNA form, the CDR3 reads TGTGCCACCAGTCCCCTTTTGGCCGAAGGGTACAATGAGCAGTTCTTC. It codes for CATSPLLAEGYNEQFF.

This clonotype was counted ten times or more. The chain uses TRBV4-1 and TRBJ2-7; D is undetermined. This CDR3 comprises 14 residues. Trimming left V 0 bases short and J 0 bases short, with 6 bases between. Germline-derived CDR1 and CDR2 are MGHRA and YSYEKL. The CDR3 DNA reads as TGCGCCAGCAGCCAAGATCGGGCCTCCTACGAGCAGTACTTC. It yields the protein CASSQDRASYEQYF.

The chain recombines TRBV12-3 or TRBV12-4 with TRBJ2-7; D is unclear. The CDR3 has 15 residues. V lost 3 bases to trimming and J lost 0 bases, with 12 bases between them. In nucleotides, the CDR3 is TGTGCCAGCAGTTTTGGCAGCTCGAGCTCCTACGAGCAGTACTTC. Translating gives CASSFGSSSSYEQYF.

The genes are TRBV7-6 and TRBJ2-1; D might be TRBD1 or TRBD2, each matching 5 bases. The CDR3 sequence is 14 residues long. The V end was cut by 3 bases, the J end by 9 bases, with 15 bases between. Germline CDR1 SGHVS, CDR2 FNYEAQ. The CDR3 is CASSFLSPGAEQFF. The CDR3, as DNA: TGTGCCAGCAGCTTCTTGAGTCCCGGGGCTGAGCAGTTCTTC.

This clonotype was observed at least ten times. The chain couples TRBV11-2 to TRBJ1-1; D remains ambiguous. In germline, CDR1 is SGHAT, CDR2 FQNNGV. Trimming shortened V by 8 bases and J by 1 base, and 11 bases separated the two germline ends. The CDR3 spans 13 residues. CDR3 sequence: CASQTQQNTEAFF. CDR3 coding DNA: TGTGCCAGCCAGACGCAACAGAACACTGAAGCTTTCTTT.

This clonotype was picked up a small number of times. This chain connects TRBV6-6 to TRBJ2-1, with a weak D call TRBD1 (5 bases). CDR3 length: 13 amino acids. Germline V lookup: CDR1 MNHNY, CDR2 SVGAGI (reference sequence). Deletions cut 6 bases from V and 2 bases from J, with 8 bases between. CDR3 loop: CASRQVAYNEQFF. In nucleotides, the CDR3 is TGTGCCAGCAGACAGGTGGCCTACAATGAGCAGTTCTTC.

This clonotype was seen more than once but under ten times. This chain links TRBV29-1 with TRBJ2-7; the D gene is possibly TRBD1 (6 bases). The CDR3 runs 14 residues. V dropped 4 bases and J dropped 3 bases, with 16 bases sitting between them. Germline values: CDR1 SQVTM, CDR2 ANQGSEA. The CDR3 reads CSVGRGPLYYEQYF. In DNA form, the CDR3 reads TGCAGCGTTGGCAGGGGCCCCCTCTACTACGAGCAGTACTTC.